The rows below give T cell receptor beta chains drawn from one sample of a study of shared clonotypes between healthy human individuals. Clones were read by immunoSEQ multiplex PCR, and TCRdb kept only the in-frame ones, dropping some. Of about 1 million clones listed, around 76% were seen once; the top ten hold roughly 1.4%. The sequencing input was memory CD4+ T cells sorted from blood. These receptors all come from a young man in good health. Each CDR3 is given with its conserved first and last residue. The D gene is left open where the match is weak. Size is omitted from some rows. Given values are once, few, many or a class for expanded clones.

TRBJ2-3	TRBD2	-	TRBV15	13	CATRSSGPGTQYF	TGTGCCACCAGGTCTAGCGGCCCCGGTACGCAGTATTTT
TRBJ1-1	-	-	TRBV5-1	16	CASSLAPGGVEAEAFF	TGCGCCAGCAGCTTGGCCCCCGGGGGGGTGGAAGCTGAAGCTTTCTTT
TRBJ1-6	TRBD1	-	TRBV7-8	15	CASSSRDSVNSPLHF	TGTGCCAGCAGCTCTCGGGACAGCGTTAATTCACCCCTCCACTTT
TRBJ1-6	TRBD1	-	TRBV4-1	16	CASSQRQGGLNSPLHF	TGCGCCAGCAGCCAAAGACAGGGAGGACTGAATTCACCCCTCCACTTT
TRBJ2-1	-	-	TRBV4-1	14	CASSQDPRGNEQFF	TGCGCCAGCAGCCAAGATCCCCGGGGGAATGAGCAGTTCTTC
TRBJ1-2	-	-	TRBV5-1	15	CASSLALSTSYGYTF	TGCGCCAGCAGCTTGGCCCTCAGTACCTCCTATGGCTACACCTTC
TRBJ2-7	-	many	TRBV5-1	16	CASSPRGAGSAHEQYF	TGCGCCAGCAGCCCGAGGGGGGCAGGGAGTGCCCACGAGCAGTACTTC
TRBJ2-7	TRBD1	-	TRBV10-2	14	CASSRDSGAYEQYF	TGCGCCAGCAGCCGGGACAGTGGAGCCTACGAGCAGTACTTC
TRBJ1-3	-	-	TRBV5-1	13	CASSLQSGNTIYF	TGCGCCAGCAGCCTCCAATCCGGAAACACCATATATTTT
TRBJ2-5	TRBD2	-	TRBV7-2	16	CASSTLAGGPFETQYF	TGTGCCAGCAGCACTCTAGCGGGAGGGCCTTTTGAGACCCAGTACTTC
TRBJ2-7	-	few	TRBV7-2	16	CASSLGEGMNSYEQYF	TGTGCCAGCAGCTTAGGTGAGGGGATGAACTCCTACGAGCAGTACTTC
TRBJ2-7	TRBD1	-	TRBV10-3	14	CAISGTGGNYEQYF	TGTGCCATCAGTGGGACAGGGGGAAACTACGAGCAGTACTTC
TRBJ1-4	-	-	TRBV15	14	CATRPGAGAEKLFF	TGTGCCACCAGACCAGGTGCAGGGGCGGAAAAACTGTTTTTT
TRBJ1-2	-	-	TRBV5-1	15	CASSLEQAPLYGYTF	TGCGCCAGCAGCTTGGAACAGGCCCCCCTCTATGGCTACACCTTC
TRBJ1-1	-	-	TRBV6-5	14	CASSNYRDQLKAFF	TGTGCCAGCAGTAACTACAGGGATCAGCTGAAGGCTTTCTTT
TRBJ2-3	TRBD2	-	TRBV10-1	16	CASSSGLAGITDTQYF	TGCGCCAGCAGTTCAGGACTAGCGGGGATCACAGATACGCAGTATTTT
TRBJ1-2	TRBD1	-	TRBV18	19	CASSRASSGFGQGDYGYTF	TGTGCCAGCTCACGCGCCTCATCGGGTTTTGGACAGGGTGACTATGGCTACACCTTC
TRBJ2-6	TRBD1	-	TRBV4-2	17	CASSPQWTGAGANVLTF	TGTGCCAGCAGCCCCCAATGGACAGGGGCTGGGGCCAACGTCCTGACTTTC
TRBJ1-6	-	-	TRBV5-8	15	CASSFRGGYNSPLHF	TGTGCCAGCAGCTTTAGGGGGGGTTATAATTCACCCCTCCACTTT
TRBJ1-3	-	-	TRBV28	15	CASNTPSVSGNTIYF	TGTGCCAGCAATACGCCGTCCGTCTCTGGAAACACCATATATTTT
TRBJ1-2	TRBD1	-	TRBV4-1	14	CASSLGTGNYGYTF	TGCGCCAGCAGCCTAGGGACAGGAAACTATGGCTACACCTTC
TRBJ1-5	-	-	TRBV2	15	CASSDSGARIGPQHF	TGTGCCAGCAGCGACAGCGGTGCACGTATCGGGCCCCAGCATTTT
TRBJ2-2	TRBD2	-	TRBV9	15	CASSPRGGATGELFF	TGTGCCAGCAGCCCCCGGGGGGGGGCCACCGGGGAGCTGTTTTTT
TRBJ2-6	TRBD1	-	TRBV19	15	CASSGDRAGANVLTF	TGTGCCAGTAGTGGTGACAGGGCTGGGGCCAACGTCCTGACTTTC
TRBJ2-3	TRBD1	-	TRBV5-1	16	CASSLQGDSIADTQYF	TGCGCCAGCAGCTTGCAGGGGGACAGCATCGCGGATACGCAGTATTTT
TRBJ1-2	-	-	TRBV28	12	CASENSVYGYTF	TGTGCCAGCGAAAATTCAGTCTATGGCTACACCTTC
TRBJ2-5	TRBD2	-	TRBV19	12	CATGGGPETQYF	TGTGCCACCGGGGGGGGGCCAGAGACCCAGTACTTC
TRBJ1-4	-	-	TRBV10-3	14	CAISDSATNEKLFF	TGTGCCATCAGTGACAGTGCAACTAATGAAAAACTGTTTTTT
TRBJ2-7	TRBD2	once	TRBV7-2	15	CASSPGTSHFYEQYF	TGTGCCAGCAGCCCAGGGACTAGCCACTTCTACGAGCAGTACTTC
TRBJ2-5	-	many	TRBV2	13	CASSGYSQETQYF	TGTGCCAGCAGTGGGTACTCTCAAGAGACCCAGTACTTC
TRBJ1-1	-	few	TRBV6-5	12	CASSYARGEAFF	TGTGCCAGCAGTTACGCCAGGGGTGAAGCTTTCTTT
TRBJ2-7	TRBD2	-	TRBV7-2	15	CASRQKGLALYEQYF	TGTGCCAGCAGACAGAAGGGACTAGCGCTCTACGAGCAGTACTTC
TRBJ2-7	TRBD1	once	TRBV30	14	CAWSPGTGFYEQYF	TGTGCCTGGAGCCCCGGGACAGGGTTCTACGAGCAGTACTTC
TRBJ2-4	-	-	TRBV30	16	CAWSVQTELAKNIQYF	TGTGCCTGGAGTGTACAGACCGAGTTAGCCAAAAACATTCAGTACTTC
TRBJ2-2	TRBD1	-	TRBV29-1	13	CSVDRGGAGELFF	TGCAGCGTGGACAGGGGAGGGGCCGGGGAGCTGTTTTTT
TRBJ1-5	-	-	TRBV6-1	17	CASSAPTTGASNQPQHF	TGTGCCAGCAGTGCGCCGACAACGGGAGCTAGCAATCAGCCCCAGCATTTT
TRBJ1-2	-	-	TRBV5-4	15	CASSPANRINYGYTF	TGTGCCAGCAGCCCTGCCAATAGGATTAACTATGGCTACACCTTC